The 23 T cell receptor beta chains in this list originate from one sample, sequenced in a study of T cells in women clearing cervical HPV infection (dated by TCRdb to 2016 to 2018). The library was built by means of the immunoSEQ multiplex PCR assay. TCRdb limited this immuneACCESS table to in-frame rearrangements with V and J called. A share of clones is missing; checked studies link under half to unresolved V genes, and the rest is unexplained. This sample's table lists under 45,000 clones. Jointly, the top ten make up around 7% of the sample. The sequencing input was blood buffy coat. The receptor set was obtained from a woman between 18 and 70 years old with a cervical HPV16 infection that either progressed to CIN3+ or cleared (not recorded which).

Notes on this clone: The sequenced fragment ends 3 residues before the CDR3 boundary, so the rest is inferred from the germline J gene. This chain links TRBV7-3 with TRBJ2-3; the D gene is possibly TRBD1 (6 bases). There are 13 residues in the CDR3. The V gene's germline CDR1 is SGHTA and CDR2 FQGTGA. V lost 5 bases to trimming and J lost 3 bases, with 9 bases between them. CDR3 region: CASSRQVTDTQYF. The CDR3 DNA, read in part, is TGTGCCAGCAGCCGACAGGTAACAGATACG.

Remarks on this clone: The DNA ends 3 residues before the CDR3 does, and the rest of the CDR3 is filled in from the germline J gene. The chain combines TRBV5-1 with TRBJ2-3; no definite D call. V lost 0 bases and J lost 6, with 8 bases in between. Germline-derived CDR1 and CDR2 are SGHRS and YFSETQ. The CDR3 covers 13 residues. The CDR3 bases that were read are TGCGCCAGCAGCTTGGGACTCCGGGATACG. Its translation: CASSLGLRDT. The CDR3 in full is CASSLGLRDTQYF.

Concerning this clone: The read terminates 3 residues ahead of where the CDR3 ends, so the germline J gene completes it. This chain connects TRBV10-2 to TRBJ2-2; TRBD2 aligns across 10 bases. The germline CDR1 and CDR2 sequences are WSHSY and SAAADI. The CDR3 is 14 residues long. The ends lost 4 bases at V and 5 bases at J; junction bases unmatched: 1. The chain's CDR3 is CASSATSGTGELFF. The part of the CDR3 DNA that was read is TGCGCCAGCAGTGCGACTAGCGGGACCGGGGAG.

On this clone itself: Read data end 3 residues before the CDR3 end; the end is taken from the germline J gene. The genes are TRBV12-3 or TRBV12-4 and TRBJ2-3, with 10 nucleotides matching TRBD2. V trimming: 1 base; J trimming: 8 bases; junction bases outside the gene matches: 0. The CDR3 is 13 amino acids. The CDR3 bases that were read are TGTGCCAGCAGTTTAGGACTAGCGGGTACG. Its translation is CASSLGLAGT. In full, the CDR3 is CASSLGLAGTQYF.

Turning to this clone: The observed sequence ends 3 residues before the CDR3 terminus, with the missing tail filled in from the germline J gene. The chain joins TRBV4-1 to TRBJ1-3; D unresolved. The germline V gene has CDR1 MGHRA and CDR2 YSYEKL. Trimming cost V 7 bases and J 0 bases, with 19 bases left between them. This CDR3 region has 17 residues. Partial CDR3 DNA: TGCGCCAGCACCCCCGCTCCTGGGCAGCACTCTGGAAACACC. It is translated as CASTPAPGQHSGNT. The whole CDR3 is CASTPAPGQHSGNTIYF.

Concerning this clone itself: The read ends 3 residues early relative to the CDR3; the germline J gene fills the gap. The V gene is TRBV28, the J gene TRBJ1-5, with a weak D call TRBD1 (5 bases). Germline CDR1 is MDHEN and CDR2 is SYDVKM. The CDR3 contains 11 residues. V lost 2 bases to trimming and J lost 9 bases, with 5 bases between them. The sequenced CDR3 bases are TGTGCCAGCAGTTTAAGGGGGCCC. Translation: CASSLRGP. The entire CDR3 is CASSLRGPQHF.

As to this clone: The read falls 3 residues short of the CDR3 end, and the missing part is taken from the germline J gene. The chain has TRBV20-1 and TRBJ2-7; TRBD1 aligns across 10 bases. V was clipped by 4 bases and J by 3 bases; unmatched bases: 6. CDR3 size: 14 residues. Germline lookup yields CDR1 DFQATT and CDR2 SNEGSKA (reference sequence). The CDR3 bases that were read are TGCAGTGCTAACCCCGGACAGGGGGACTACGAG. Protein: CSANPGQGDYE. The full CDR3 protein is CSANPGQGDYEQYF.

Remarks on this clone: The CDR3 end lies 3 residues beyond the end of the read and is filled in from the germline J gene. The rearrangement joins TRBV2 to TRBJ1-2; no definite D call. The CDR3 sequence is 11 residues long. Germline V gene lookup returns CDR1 SNHLY and CDR2 FYNNEI. CDR3 DNA (partial): TGTGCCAGCAGTAGCACAGATACC. This encodes CASSSTDT. The complete CDR3 protein is CASSSTDTYTF.

As regards this clone: Sequencing ends 3 residues short of the CDR3 end; the germline J gene provides the rest. The rearrangement uses TRBV30 and TRBJ1-6; D remains ambiguous. The CDR3 spans 13 residues. The V and J ends lost 0 bases and 10 bases respectively, with 10 bases between them. From germline, CDR1 is GTSNPN and CDR2 SVGIG (reference sequence). The part of the CDR3 DNA that was read is TGTGCCTGGAGTGTAAGTGGCCCCTCACCC. Translation: CAWSVSGPSP. The full CDR3 is CAWSVSGPSPLHF.

Of note for this clone: The sequenced fragment ends 3 residues before the CDR3 boundary, so the rest is inferred from the germline J gene. The V call is TRBV5-1, the J call TRBJ1-1; D is ambiguous. The CDR3 is made up of 12 amino acids. Per the germline V gene, CDR1 is SGHRS and CDR2 is YFSETQ. CDR3 region: CASSLPSQEAFF. The CDR3 DNA, read in part, is TGCGCCAGCAGCTTGCCCTCCCAGGAA. Variable domain in full (rest from reference TRBV5-1 and TRBJ1-1): KAGVTQTPRYLIKTRGQQVTLSCSPISGHRSVSWYQQTPGQGLQFLFEYFSETQRNKGNFPGRFSGRQFSNSRSEMNVSTLELGDSALYLCASSLPSQEAFFGQGTRLTVV.

Comment on this clone: The sequenced fragment ends 3 residues before the CDR3 boundary, so the rest is inferred from the germline J gene. The V call is TRBV13, the J call TRBJ1-1, with D tentatively TRBD1 (5 bases). The CDR3 runs 13 residues. Trimming removed 3 bases at V and 3 bases at J, with 8 bases between. The germline V gene encodes CDR1 PRHDT and CDR2 FYEKMQ (reference sequence). CDR3 in amino acids: CASSLVRDTEAFF. The sequenced part of the CDR3 DNA is TGTGCCAGCAGCTTGGTCAGGGACACTGAA.

In the case of this clone: The read ends 3 residues shy of where the CDR3 ends; the end is completed using the germline J gene. This chain uses TRBV30 with TRBJ1-1, with D hard to call. In germline, CDR1 is GTSNPN, CDR2 SVGIG (reference sequence). V was cut by 1 base and J by 5 bases, with 8 bases left in between. This CDR3 region has 12 residues. CDR3 loop: CAWSAPLTEAFF. The sequenced part of the CDR3 DNA is TGTGCCTGGAGTGCTCCTTTGACTGAA.

The sequenced CDR3 bases are TGTGCCAGCAGCGGGGACAGGGGTGACTATGGC. Translation: CASSGDRGDYG. The CDR3 in its entirety is CASSGDRGDYGYTF. This chain links TRBV2 with TRBJ1-2; 10 bases line up with TRBD1. Coverage ceases 3 residues before the CDR3 finishes, and the germline J gene fills in the end. CDR1 SNHLY and CDR2 FYNNEI come from the germline V gene. The CDR3 loop spans 14 amino acids. Trimming removed 6 bases from V and 3 bases from J; junction bases left unmatched: 4.

A note on this clone: The read ends 3 residues before the CDR3 terminus; that terminus is restored from the germline J gene. The chain joins TRBV19 to TRBJ2-4, with D possibly matching TRBD1 (5 bases). The CDR3 consists of 13 residues. Trimming took off 6 bases at V and 6 bases at J, with 12 bases between the two ends. Germline CDR1 and CDR2: LNHDA and SQIVND (reference sequence). The part of the CDR3 DNA that was read is TGTGCCAGTAGAATGGACACCTCAAACATT. Translation gives CASRMDTSNI. The full CDR3 protein is CASRMDTSNIQYF.

As concerns this clone: The read halts 3 residues ahead of the CDR3 end, with the missing end drawn from the germline J gene. This chain links TRBV10-2 with TRBJ2-3; D is unclear. The CDR3 spans 13 residues. Looked up from germline, CDR1 is WSHSY and CDR2 is SAAADI. The CDR3: CASSEGYQETQYF. Partial CDR3 DNA: TGCGCCAGCAGTGAAGGTTACCAAGAGACG.

Comment on this clone: The CDR3 end lies 3 residues beyond the end of the read and is filled in from the germline J gene. The gene calls are TRBV5-4 and TRBJ2-1; D may be TRBD1 (6 bases). This CDR3 is built from 14 residues. Trimming cost V 2 bases and J 1 base, with 7 bases left between them. In germline, CDR1 is SGHNT, CDR2 YYREEE (reference sequence). CDR3 loop: CASSFRGSYNEQFF. The part of the CDR3 DNA that was read is TGTGCCAGCAGCTTCAGGGGTTCCTACAATGAG.

Comments on this clone: The read terminates 3 residues before the CDR3 end, so the remaining end is supplied by the germline J gene. The V and J genes are TRBV20-1 and TRBJ2-1; TRBD2 aligns across 15 bases. Germline CDR1 reads DFQATT; CDR2 reads SNEGSKA (reference sequence). V shed 3 bases and J 8 bases; nucleotides not matched to a gene: 11. The CDR3 spans 17 residues. The CDR3 bases that were read are TGCAGTGCTAGTGACCGGACTAGCGGGGGGGTCATGGATGAG. Translation gives CSASDRTSGGVMDE. The full CDR3 protein reads CSASDRTSGGVMDEQFF.

The CDR3 sequence is CASSLGVLGHEKLFF. The covered CDR3 bases are TGTGCCAGCAGCTTGGGGGTATTGGGGCATGAAAAG. The chain recombines TRBV5-6 with TRBJ2-2, with D possibly TRBD1 on 5 matching bases. Read coverage stops 3 residues before the CDR3 terminus; the germline J gene supplies the remainder. Germline V gene sequence: CDR1 SGHDT, CDR2 YYEEEE. The CDR3 loop spans 15 amino acids.

Comment on this clone: The CDR3 end is not reached by the read, which stops 3 residues before it; the germline J gene fills it in. V usage is TRBV20-1 and J usage is TRBJ2-7; D perhaps matches TRBD2 (6 bases). The V end lost 1 base, the J end lost 2 bases, and 9 bases lay between the germline ends. Per the germline V gene, CDR1 is DFQATT and CDR2 is SNEGSKA (reference sequence). This CDR3 spans 13 amino acids. The CDR3 bases that were read are TGCAGTGCTAGAGTAGCGGAGACCTACGAG. This translates into CSARVAETYE. The whole CDR3 sequence reads CSARVAETYEQYF.

Points on this clone: The read is 3 residues too short to cover the CDR3 end, so that end is filled in from the germline J gene. The chain couples TRBV7-2 to TRBJ2-3; 7 bases agree with TRBD1. The CDR3 extends over 14 amino acids. The V gene's germline CDR1 is SGHTA and CDR2 FQGNSA. The covered CDR3 bases are TGTGCCAGCAGCTTCCCGACAGGGTCCACTGCG. Translation: CASSFPTGSTA. Given in full, the CDR3 is CASSFPTGSTAQYF.

Regarding this clone: Read sequence stops 3 residues before the CDR3 end, and the germline J gene provides the missing end. The chain recombines TRBV2 with TRBJ1-4, with 11 bases matching TRBD1. The germline gives CDR1 SNHLY, CDR2 FYNNEI. The CDR3 extends over 15 amino acids. J gave up 10 bases and V 6 bases, and 10 bases lay outside the gene matches. Partial CDR3 DNA: TGTGCCAGCAGACAAACCTCGGGACAGGGGGGAAAA. Amino acids: CASRQTSGQGGK. The whole CDR3 sequence reads CASRQTSGQGGKLFF.

Concerning this clone itself: From the germline J gene comes the end of the CDR3, since the read stops 3 residues before it. The chain has TRBV18 and TRBJ1-2; 8 positions match TRBD1. With 5 bases clipped from V and 3 bases from J, the junction kept 8 bases outside the gene matches. This CDR3 spans 15 amino acids. CDR1 and CDR2 from the germline V gene are KGHSH and LQKENI. The covered CDR3 bases are TGTGCCAGCTCAGCGTTGGCAGGGGGCTACTATGGC. It is translated as CASSALAGGYYG. The CDR3 in full is CASSALAGGYYGYTF. The full variable domain, in which reference TRBV18 and TRBJ1-2 provide the parts outside the CDR3, is NAGVMQNPRHLVRRRGQEARLRCSPMKGHSHVYWYRQLPEEGLKFMVYLQKENIIDESGMPKERFSAEFPKEGPSILRIQQVVRGDSAAYFCASSALAGGYYGYTFGSGTRLTVV.

As concerns this clone: The read is 3 residues too short to cover the CDR3 end, so that end is filled in from the germline J gene. This chain connects TRBV6-1 to TRBJ2-3; the D gene is possibly TRBD1 (5 bases). The CDR3 has 15 residues. In germline, CDR1 is MNHNS, CDR2 SASEGT. The sequenced part of the CDR3 DNA is TGTGCCAGCAGTGAAGAGCAGGGTCCAAGAAGGACG. It yields the protein CASSEEQGPRRT. The complete CDR3 protein is CASSEEQGPRRTQYF.